This entry is about one T cell receptor beta chain. The clone's antigen remains unknown. No base qualities exist here, and no much larger clone lies one base off it. These data are taken from a study of cytomegalovirus exposure and HLA in healthy donors (TCRdb year 2017). At the level of the whole study: An earlier analysis of 550 to 700 of the donors reported 250 to 350 Gb of sequence data and 100 million to 140 million unique TCR beta sequences from about 180 million T cells. An early release that covered fewer than 750 HLA-typed donors contained about 300 gigabases of sequencing data and about 84 million unique TCR sequences. Of the roughly 400 genotyped donors, 70% to 90% were placed in the genetic ancestry cluster associated with self-reported Caucasian donors. The study aimed to test whether cataloging public T cell receptors could reveal signatures of past pathogen exposure. Using immunosequencing, the study profiled T cell repertoires from about 620 subjects and related those repertoires to cytomegalovirus serostatus. A separate validation cohort of more than 100 different subjects was used in addition to the approximately 700-subject first cohort. The study combined high-throughput TCR immunosequencing, statistical association of individual TCRs with disease status, and machine learning to predict cytomegalovirus infection status. In a later analysis, previously published TCR beta repertoires from more than 500 donors were re-analyzed and high-resolution HLA genotyping was added so that TCR occurrence patterns could be studied. Rather than using new phenotypic data, the later analysis identified candidate immune exposures from TCR beta sequences and from how often those sequences occurred across donors. An earlier analysis of 500 to 750 of the donors applied high-throughput TCR beta sequencing to assess whether each TCR beta V gene segment acted as functional or pseudogenic. Donor age, sex, ethnicity and CMV serostatus were compiled together with the repertoire data. A later genetic analysis took genome-wide SNP genotypes for about 55% of the 666 donors and used that subset as a discovery cohort. Every repertoire in the discovery cohort had been generated on one and the same sequencing platform. Both class I and class II loci were covered by HLA typing, at four-digit resolution. Typing coverage varied by locus: 629-630 donors for A, B, C, DRB1 and DQB1; more than 500 for DQA1; around 610 for DPA1; roughly 470 for DPB1. Several DR-DQ haplotypes were treated as single units for association and clustering because of strong linkage in the cohort. Across 300 to 400 genotyped donors of the cohort, an average of roughly 250,000 unique TCR beta nucleotide sequences per donor were sequenced, and approximately 19% of those sequences were non-productive. Overall results and qualifications from the work: An association between a missense DCLRE1C variant and V-gene and J-gene trimming of TCR beta chains was found in a later genetic analysis and replicated in an independent cohort. In vitro tests confirmed that three of the cytomegalovirus-associated TCR beta chains recognize cytomegalovirus antigens. Most TCR sequences were seen in very few donors, while some public TCRs were found in many individuals. The only immune exposure information available for the cohort was CMV serostatus. HLA typing was unavailable for some donors at each locus, so association tests used only the typed subset. The authors suggested that the approach could potentially be extended to other disease states and immunological phenotypes. Several of the top co-occurrence clusters appeared to be linked to parvovirus B19, influenza, CMV and Epstein-Barr virus, according to a later analysis. Most CMV-associated TCR beta chains appeared to be HLA-restricted in a later analysis, and the HLA associations seemed to be driven largely by CMV exposure. The study gave a list of around 170 TCR beta chains associated with cytomegalovirus. A later analysis found that HLA-associated TCR beta chains were more clonally expanded and had lower generation probabilities than equally common non-associated chains. A further reported finding was that TCR beta sequences accurately predicted the HLA-A and HLA-B alleles for most subjects in the first cohort. Assigning TCR associations to individual alleles was difficult when HLA alleles, especially DR and DQ, strongly co-occurred. A cluster of highly shared sequence variants was judged likely to represent a technical artifact of the sequencing pipeline. In a later analysis, TCR association rates were found to vary across HLA loci, with the most associated TCRs seen for DRB1 alleles and the fewest for HLA-C alleles. Cytomegalovirus status was reported to be diagnosed by the classifier with high specificity and sensitivity in both the original and validation cohorts. The cohort was sequenced for TCR beta chains only, and without alpha or paired-chain data the features that could be detected were limited. Because counts were too low, approximately 15 rarely observed V segments, including chromosome 9 orphons, were excluded from the earlier analysis of 500 to 700 of the donors. A later analysis associated 16,951 TCR beta sequences with specific HLA alleles at a false discovery rate of 0.05. According to a later genetic analysis, donors in an Asian-associated ancestry cluster had fewer N-insertions in productive TCRs than the roughly 670-donor mean. Correlated functional status among segregating V segments might reflect linkage disequilibrium, but an unknown experimental factor could not be ruled out. Some IMGT-functional V segments, including TRBV6-2 and TRBV6-3, could not be told apart with the 87-base-pair reads, so those segments were excluded. Broadly in line with IMGT annotations, most TCR beta V segments showed up in productive rearrangements about 87% or about 30% of the time in an earlier analysis of a few hundred of the donors. Sequencing depth was assumed to be roughly uniform across donors in the presence/absence analyses, though that assumption may not hold.

In total, 600 or so healthy bone marrow donors made up the cohort. Cohort members were all nominally healthy when sampled, although unrecorded immune exposures were likely present. The donor tested CMV seronegative and was one of the 352 seronegative cohort members. Every donor gave a peripheral blood sample, and the peripheral blood mononuclear cells from that sample were used for TCR beta sequencing. Genomic DNA was extracted from the blood cell samples with the Qiagen DNeasy Blood Extraction Kit. Libraries were prepared through the immunoSEQ multiplex PCR assay. For the multiplex PCR, a mixture combining 60 forward primers for TCR Vbeta segments and 13 reverse primers for TCR Jbeta segments was used. Amplification of the CDR3 region of rearranged TCR beta genes was performed with a multiplex PCR assay on genomic DNA. On the Illumina HiSeq System, the amplified TCR beta libraries were sequenced as 87-base-pair reads. Per the original workflow: A later analysis tallied roughly 76 million unique TCR beta chains across the 650 to 750 repertoires, and some 12 million of those chains were shared by two or more donors. Raw reads were error-corrected and collapsed into unique sequences with a nearest-neighbor algorithm that merged closely related sequences to remove PCR and sequencing errors. V, D and J gene segments were assigned by aligning CDR3 sequences to IMGT reference sequences. For a sequence to be retained, at least a six-nucleotide match to both a V gene segment and a J gene segment was required. A rearrangement counted as productive if the CDR3 had no stop codons and remained in frame with V and J, and every other rearrangement counted as non-productive. Following IMGT convention, CDR3 was defined as the stretch from the second conserved V-encoded cysteine to the conserved J-encoded phenylalanine. Sequences without an unambiguous match to a single V gene segment were excluded from the earlier analysis of about 600 of the donors. An earlier analysis of fewer than 750 of the donors classified V segments as functional when productive rearrangements were above 56.7% and as segregating when the standard deviation between donors was above 5%. A statistical classification framework was built to diagnose cytomegalovirus status from the catalog of TCR beta chain sequences. In a later analysis, V and J genes were assigned by comparing TCR nucleotide sequences against IMGT/GENE-DB human TR gene sequences. The TCRdist pipeline was used in a later analysis to assign CDR3 sequences and most-parsimonious VDJ recombination scenarios. In a later analysis, each TCR beta chain was defined by its CDR3 amino acid sequence together with its V-gene family, and reads lacking a unique V-gene family were excluded. In a later analysis, 550 to 650 highly shared, low-generation-probability nucleotide sequences were removed to address suspected cross-contamination and a sequencing artifact. For each public chain, a later analysis derived a clonal expansion index from normalized ranks of inferred template counts within each repertoire. In a later analysis, generation probabilities were computed using a VDJ recombination model fitted to out-of-frame rearrangements, and the results were checked against IGoR. A later analysis scored TCR-TCR, TCR-HLA and TCR-CMV co-occurrence with hypergeometric tests, applying a repertoire-size bias correction to TCR pairs. A later analysis estimated false discovery rates by permuting HLA or CMV assignments 20 times. In a later analysis, co-occurring TCRs were grouped using DBSCAN, with TCRdist sequence similarity added in when clustering inside HLA-allele-positive subsets. For co-occurrence clustering, repertoires with fewer than 30,000 or more than 120,000 public chains were excluded, along with roughly five repertoires with anomalous nucleotide sharing. TCRdb took this table from immuneACCESS and kept in-frame rearrangements with V and J called. Such tables lack part of the clones; where checked against another copy, unresolved V genes explain under half of the gap, and the rest is unexplained. Clone size and V and J calls were adopted from that table, with D and trimming inferred from the DNA. The sample table records about 130,000 clones; 65% to 85% of these occur just once. The top ten constitute roughly 1.9% of the sample.

The germline V and J ends show losses of 2 bases and 6 bases respectively, and no gene match explains 8 bases of the junction. The germline V gene supplies CDR1 SQVTM and CDR2 ANQGSEA. The CDR3 holds 14 amino acids from the cysteine to the phenylalanine. Only the CDR3 DNA stays, 42 bases, in frame from base 1. What was sequenced was PBMCs. The TCR originated in a woman aged 40 to 50 in good health and CMV-seronegative. This sequence uses TRBV29-1 and TRBJ2-5, with 8 junctional bases fitting TRBD2. CDR3 loop: CSVEIAGGGKTQYF. The nucleotide sequence is given as TGCAGCGTTGAAATTGCGGGGGGAGGGAAGACCCAGTACTTC.